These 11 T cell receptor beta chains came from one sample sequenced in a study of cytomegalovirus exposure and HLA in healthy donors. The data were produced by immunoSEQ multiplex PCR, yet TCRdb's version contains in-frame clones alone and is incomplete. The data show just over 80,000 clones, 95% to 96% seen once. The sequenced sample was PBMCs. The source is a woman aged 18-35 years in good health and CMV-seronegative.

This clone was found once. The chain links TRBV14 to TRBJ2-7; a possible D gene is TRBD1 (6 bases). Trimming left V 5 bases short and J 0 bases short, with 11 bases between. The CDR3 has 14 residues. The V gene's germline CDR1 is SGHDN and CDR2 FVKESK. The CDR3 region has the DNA TGTGCCAGCAGCTACACAGGGAACTCCTACGAGCAGTACTTC. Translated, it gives CASSYTGNSYEQYF. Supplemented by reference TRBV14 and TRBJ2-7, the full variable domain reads EAGVTQFPSHSVIEKGQTVTLRCDPISGHDNLYWYRRVMGKEIKFLLHFVKESKQDESGMPNNRFLAERTGGTYSTLKVQPAELEDSGVYFCASSYTGNSYEQYFGPGTRLTVT.

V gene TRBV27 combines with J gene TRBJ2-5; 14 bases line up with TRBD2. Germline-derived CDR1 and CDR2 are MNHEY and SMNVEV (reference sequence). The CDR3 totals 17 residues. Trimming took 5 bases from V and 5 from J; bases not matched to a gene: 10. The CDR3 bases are TGTGCCAGCAGTCCCGGACTAGCGGGAGGACCTCGGGAGACCCAGTACTTC. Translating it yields CASSPGLAGGPRETQYF.

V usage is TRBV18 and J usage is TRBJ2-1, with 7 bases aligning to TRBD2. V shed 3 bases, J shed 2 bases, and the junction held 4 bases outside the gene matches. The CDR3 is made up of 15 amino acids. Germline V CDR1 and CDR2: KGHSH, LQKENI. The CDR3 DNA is TGTGCCAGCTCACCGTTAGCGGGCACCTACAATGAGCAGTTCTTC. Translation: CASSPLAGTYNEQFF.

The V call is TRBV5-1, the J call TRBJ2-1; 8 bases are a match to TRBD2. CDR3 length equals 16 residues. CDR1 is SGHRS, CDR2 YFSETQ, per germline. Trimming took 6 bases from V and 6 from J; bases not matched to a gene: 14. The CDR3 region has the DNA TGCGCCAGCATGGCAGCGGGAGCGCTTGGTGGCAATGAGCAGTTCTTC. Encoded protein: CASMAAGALGGNEQFF. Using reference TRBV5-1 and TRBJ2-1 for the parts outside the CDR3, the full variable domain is KAGVTQTPRYLIKTRGQQVTLSCSPISGHRSVSWYQQTPGQGLQFLFEYFSETQRNKGNFPGRFSGRQFSNSRSEMNVSTLELGDSALYLCASMAAGALGGNEQFFGPGTRLTVL.

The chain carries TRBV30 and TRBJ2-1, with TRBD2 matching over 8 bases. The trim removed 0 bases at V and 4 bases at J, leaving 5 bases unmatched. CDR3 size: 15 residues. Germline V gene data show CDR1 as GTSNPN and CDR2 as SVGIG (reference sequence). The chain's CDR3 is CAWSVLAEDYNEQFF. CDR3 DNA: TGTGCCTGGAGTGTACTAGCGGAGGATTACAATGAGCAGTTCTTC.

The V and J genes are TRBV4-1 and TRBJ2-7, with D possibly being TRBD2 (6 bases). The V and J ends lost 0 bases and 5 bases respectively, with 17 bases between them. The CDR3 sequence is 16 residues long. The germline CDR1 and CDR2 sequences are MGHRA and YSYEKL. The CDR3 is CASSQEYPGARNEQYF. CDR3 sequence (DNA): TGCGCCAGCAGCCAAGAGTATCCGGGAGCAAGAAACGAGCAGTACTTC.

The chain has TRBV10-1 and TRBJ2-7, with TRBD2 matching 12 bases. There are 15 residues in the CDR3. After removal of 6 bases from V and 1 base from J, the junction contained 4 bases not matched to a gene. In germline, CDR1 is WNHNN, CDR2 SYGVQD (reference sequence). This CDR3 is CASSHGLAGSYEQYF. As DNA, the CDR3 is TGCGCCAGCAGCCACGGACTAGCGGGGTCCTACGAGCAGTACTTC.

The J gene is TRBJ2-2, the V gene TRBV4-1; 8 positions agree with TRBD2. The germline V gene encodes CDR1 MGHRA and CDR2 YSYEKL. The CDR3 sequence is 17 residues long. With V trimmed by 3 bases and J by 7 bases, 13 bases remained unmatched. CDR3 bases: TGCGCCAGCAGCCAGGCCGCGAGCGGGAGAACGCTCGGGGAGCTGTTTTTT. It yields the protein CASSQAASGRTLGELFF.

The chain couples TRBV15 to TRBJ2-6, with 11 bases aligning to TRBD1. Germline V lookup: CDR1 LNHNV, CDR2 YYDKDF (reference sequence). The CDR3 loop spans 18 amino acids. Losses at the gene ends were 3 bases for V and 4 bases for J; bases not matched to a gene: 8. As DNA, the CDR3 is TGTGCCACCAGCAGCCATGGACAGGGGGCCGCGGGGGCCAACGTCCTGACTTTC. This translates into CATSSHGQGAAGANVLTF.

The DNA of the CDR3 is TGCGCCAGCAGCCGACAAACTAGCGGGATATCATACAATGAGCAGTTCTTC. This sequence encodes CASSRQTSGISYNEQFF. V and J are TRBV4-1 and TRBJ2-1, with TRBD2 matching 10 bases. The germline V gene encodes CDR1 MGHRA and CDR2 YSYEKL. V was clipped by 4 bases and J by 4 bases; unmatched bases: 10. The CDR3 has 17 residues.

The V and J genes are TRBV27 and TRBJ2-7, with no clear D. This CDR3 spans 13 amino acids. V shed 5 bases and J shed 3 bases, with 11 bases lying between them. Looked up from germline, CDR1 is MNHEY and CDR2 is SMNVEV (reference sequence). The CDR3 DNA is TGTGCCAGCAGTCAGCACAGAGACTACGAGCAGTACTTC. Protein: CASSQHRDYEQYF.